These 20 T cell receptor beta chains share one sample of origin, sequenced in a study of CD8+CD57+ T cells in acquired aplastic anemia. Both TCR beta VDJ combination and CDR3 sequence profiling were carried out. Genomic DNA was the template for this profiling. TCRdb re-analysed the reads in MiXCR, keeping a single row per CDR3 protein. The profile covers approximately 190,000 distinct CDR3 sequences, with approximately 50% appearing a single time and 9.7% taken by the ten largest. Sequenced patients had shown CD8+CD57+ cell expansion by flow cytometry. Sequencing used sorted CD4+, CD8+, or CD8+CD57+ T cells (not recorded which) from PBMCs. The receptors derive from a human donor with aplastic anemia.

This clonotype was picked up many times. The chain is built from TRBV12-3 or TRBV12-4 and TRBJ2-6; 8 nucleotides align to TRBD1. The V segment lost 4 bases and the J segment 0 bases; nucleotides outside the gene matches: 5. This CDR3 contains 17 residues. This CDR3 reads CASSYGQGSSGANVLTF. The CDR3 DNA is TGTGCCAGCAGTTACGGACAGGGCAGCTCTGGGGCCAACGTCCTGACTTTC.

V gene TRBV13 combines with J gene TRBJ1-1; no clear D. This CDR3 region has 15 residues. In germline, CDR1 is PRHDT, CDR2 FYEKMQ (reference sequence). V lost 5 bases to trimming and J lost 1 base, with 14 bases between them. In DNA form, the CDR3 reads TGTGCCAGCAGCGACCGGACCCACGGGAACACTGAAGCTTTCTTT. Its protein product is CASSDRTHGNTEAFF.

The rearrangement links TRBV15 to TRBJ2-5; 9 bases line up with TRBD2. CDR1 and CDR2 from the germline V gene are LNHNV and YYDKDF (reference sequence). This CDR3 has 16 amino acids. With V trimmed by 0 bases and J by 9 bases, 11 bases remained unmatched. The CDR3 here is CATSRELGDGLAPQYF. The DNA of the CDR3 is TGTGCCACCAGCAGAGAGCTGGGGGACGGACTAGCGCCCCAGTACTTC.

On this clonotype: A read error may explain this, as a much larger clone is one base away. The genes are TRBV6-1 and TRBJ2-7; D may be TRBD1 (5 bases). The CDR3 runs 14 residues. The V gene lost 3 bases and the J gene lost 7 bases, with 16 bases spanning the gap. Germline loops: CDR1 MNHNS, CDR2 SASEGT. The CDR3 loop reads CASSEQGVDGEQYF. In nucleotides, the CDR3 is TGTGCCAGCAGTGAGCAGGGTGTGGATGGGGAGCAGTACTTC.

The chain carries TRBV7-8 and TRBJ2-7; D gene ambiguous. The V gene's germline CDR1 is SGHVS and CDR2 FQNEAQ. There are 12 residues in the CDR3. V was clipped by 3 bases and J by 10 bases, with 13 bases between them. The CDR3 loop reads CASSLDPPRQYF. The CDR3 nucleotides are TGTGCCAGCAGCTTGGACCCACCTCGACAGTACTTC.

V gene TRBV7-4 combines with J gene TRBJ2-7; 12 positions agree with TRBD1. The germline V gene has CDR1 SGHVT and CDR2 SQSDAQ. The CDR3 length is 14 residues. Germline trimming cut 6 bases from V and 6 bases from J; bases unmatched to any gene: 6. CDR3 region: CASRAGTGGGEQYF. The CDR3 DNA reads as TGTGCCAGCAGGGCCGGGACAGGGGGCGGCGAGCAGTACTTC.

This clonotype was detected ten times or more. The chain uses TRBV6-1 and TRBJ1-2, with a weak D call TRBD1 (5 bases). Trimming removed 0 bases from V and 3 bases from J, with 14 bases in between. The germline V gene has CDR1 MNHNS and CDR2 SASEGT. CDR3 length equals 16 residues. The CDR3 bases are TGTGCCAGCAGTGAAGCGGGTGGGGGATCGCACTATGGCTACACCTTC. Translating gives CASSEAGGGSHYGYTF.

This clonotype was observed once. The J gene is TRBJ2-7, the V gene TRBV10-3, with TRBD2 matching over 7 bases. The CDR3 is 14 residues long. Germline CDR1 is ENHRY and CDR2 is SYGVKD. The V segment lost 4 bases and the J segment 3 bases; nucleotides outside the gene matches: 6. This chain's CDR3 is CAISGPGDYYEQYF. In DNA, the CDR3 is TGTGCCATCAGTGGCCCGGGGGACTACTACGAGCAGTACTTC.

The V call is TRBV19, the J call TRBJ1-3, with D perhaps TRBD1 (6 bases). CDR1 and CDR2 from the germline V gene are LNHDA and SQIVND (reference sequence). The ends were cut back, 10 bases at V and 2 bases at J, with 18 bases in the middle. The CDR3 consists of 15 residues. Here the CDR3 reads CATQRRGPPGNTIYF. The CDR3 coding sequence is TGTGCCACCCAACGCCGGGGGCCTCCTGGAAACACCATATATTTT.

The CDR3 nucleotides are TGTGCCAGCAGCCGCGAAGGCCCCGGGAGCCCTAACTATGGCTACACCTTC. It translates to CASSREGPGSPNYGYTF. J is TRBJ1-2 and V is TRBV7-8; no firm D call. Germline assignment: CDR1 SGHVS and CDR2 FQNEAQ. V was pared by 5 bases and J by 0 bases, with 19 bases between. The CDR3 runs to 17 residues.

Details on this clonotype: This could be a read error, since a much larger clone is one nucleotide away. The chain joins TRBV5-1 to TRBJ2-1; tentatively, D is TRBD2 (6 bases). Per the germline V gene, CDR1 is SGHRS and CDR2 is YFSETQ. The CDR3 covers 15 residues. DNA of the CDR3: TGCGCCAGCAGCTTGGATGGGGGACTCATCAATGAGCAGTCCTTC. Translating gives CASSLDGGLINEQSF. Together with reference TRBV5-1 and TRBJ2-1, the CDR3 gives the full variable domain: KAGVTQTPRYLIKTRGQQVTLSCSPISGHRSVSWYQQTPGQGLQFLFEYFSETQRNKGNFPGRFSGRQFSNSRSEMNVSTLELGDSALYLCASSLDGGLINEQSFGPGTRLTVL.

This clonotype has a count of ten or more. This sequence joins TRBV29-1 and TRBJ2-1, with D perhaps TRBD2 (5 bases). The germline gives CDR1 SQVTM, CDR2 ANQGSEA. V was shortened by 6 bases and J by 14 bases, with 17 bases between the two germline ends. The CDR3 sequence is 11 residues long. CDR3 sequence reads: CSVRAGGEKFF. Here the CDR3 DNA reads TGCAGCGTCCGGGCGGGTGGGGAAAAGTTCTTC.

This clonotype was found once. This rearrangement joins TRBV20-1 to TRBJ2-7; no firm D call. The CDR3 contains 13 residues. Trimming took off 1 base at V and 0 bases at J, with 7 bases between the two ends. Germline values: CDR1 DFQATT, CDR2 SNEGSKA (reference sequence). As DNA, the CDR3 is TGCAGTGCTAGAGTCATTAACTCCTACGAGCAGTACTTC. It specifies CSARVINSYEQYF.

In this sample, this clonotype turned up a few times. The chain employs TRBV24-1 and TRBJ2-2; D possibly corresponds to TRBD2 (5 bases). In germline, CDR1 is KGHDR, CDR2 SFDVKD. Between the trimmed V and J ends, which lost 7 bases and 1 base, there was a span of 9 bases. This CDR3 spans 14 amino acids. CDR3 bases: TGTGCCACCAGCCAAGCGGAGAACACCGGGGAGCTGTTTTTT. It yields the protein CATSQAENTGELFF.

This clonotype was observed a handful of times. The V and J genes are TRBV15 and TRBJ2-7; perhaps D is TRBD1 or TRBD2 (6 bases each). V lost 7 bases and J lost 5, with 12 bases in between. Germline V gene sequence: CDR1 LNHNV, CDR2 YYDKDF (reference sequence). The length of the CDR3 is 12 residues. The CDR3 region is CATKGGLDEQYF. The CDR3 bases are TGTGCCACCAAAGGGGGGCTAGACGAGCAGTACTTC.

This clonotype was found a few times. The rearrangement joins TRBV24-1 to TRBJ2-1, with 12 bases that match TRBD2. Germline assignment: CDR1 KGHDR and CDR2 SFDVKD. The CDR3 consists of 14 residues. J gave up 8 bases and V 6 bases, and 4 bases lay outside the gene matches. CDR3 nucleotide sequence: TGTGCCACCAGTTTGACTAGCGGGGGCCATGAGCAGTTCTTC. This gives the protein CATSLTSGGHEQFF.

The table lists this clonotype with many counts. The chain carries TRBV12-5 and TRBJ1-2; no definite D call. The CDR3 is made up of 15 amino acids. The V and J ends lost 0 bases and 4 bases respectively, with 12 bases between them. CDR1 is LGHNT and CDR2 is FRNRAP in the germline V gene. CDR3: CASGLVHLGFYGYTF. As DNA, the CDR3 is TGTGCTAGTGGTTTGGTACATCTGGGTTTCTATGGCTACACCTTC.

A note on this clonotype: This may be a read error, as it is one base from a much larger clone. The chain joins TRBV12-5 to TRBJ2-7; D gene ambiguous. CDR3 length: 10 residues. Per the germline V gene, CDR1 is LGHNT and CDR2 is FRNRAP. The CDR3 is CASGPLEQHF. The CDR3, as DNA: TGTGCTAGTGGCCCCCTCGAGCAGCACTTC.

The chain combines TRBV20-1 with TRBJ2-6; D is perhaps TRBD1 (6 bases). Germline CDR1 is DFQATT and CDR2 is SNEGSKA (reference sequence). There are 14 residues in the CDR3. V shed 5 bases and J shed 1 base, with 9 bases lying between them. CDR3: CSAGQISGANVLTF. DNA for the CDR3: TGCAGTGCTGGACAGATTTCTGGGGCCAACGTCCTGACTTTC.

Notes on this clonotype: Since the CDR3 does not end with the conserved phenylalanine or tryptophan, this likely comes from a read error. This chain connects TRBV30 to TRBJ1-1; D call uncertain. V lost 5 bases and J 4 bases, leaving 14 bases between the germline ends. Germline V gives CDR1 GTSNPN, CDR2 SVGIG (reference sequence). CDR3 length: 13 amino acids. The CDR3 loop is CAWAAGLATEAFL. CDR3 in DNA: TGTGCCTGGGCCGCCGGGTTGGCCACTGAAGCTTTCTTA.